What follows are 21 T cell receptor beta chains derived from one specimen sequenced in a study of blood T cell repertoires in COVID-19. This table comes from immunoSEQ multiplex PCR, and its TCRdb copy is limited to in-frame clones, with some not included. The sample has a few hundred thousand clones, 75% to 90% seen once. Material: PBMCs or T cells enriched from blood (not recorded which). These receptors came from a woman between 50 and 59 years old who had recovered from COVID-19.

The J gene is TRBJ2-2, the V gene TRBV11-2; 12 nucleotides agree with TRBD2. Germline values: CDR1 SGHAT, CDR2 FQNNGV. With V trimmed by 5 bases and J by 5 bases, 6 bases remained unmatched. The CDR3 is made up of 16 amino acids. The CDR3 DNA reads TGTGCCAGCAGCGGGCGGACTAGCGGGAAGACCGGGGAGCTGTTTTTT. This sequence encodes CASSGRTSGKTGELFF. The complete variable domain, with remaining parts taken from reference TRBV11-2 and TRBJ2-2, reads EAGVAQSPRYKIIEKRQSVAFWCNPISGHATLYWYQQILGQGPKLLIQFQNNGVVDDSQLPKDRFSAERLKGVDSTLKIQPAKLEDSAVYLCASSGRTSGKTGELFFGEGSRLTVL.

The CDR3 is CASSMEAGPRYEQYF. The CDR3 nucleotides read TGTGCCAGTAGTATGGAGGCAGGACCCCGCTACGAGCAGTACTTC. The rearrangement links TRBV19 to TRBJ2-7; TRBD2 might be the D (5 bases). The germline V gene encodes CDR1 LNHDA and CDR2 SQIVND (reference sequence). CDR3 length: 15 amino acids. V was cut by 3 bases and J by 3 bases, with 15 bases left in between.

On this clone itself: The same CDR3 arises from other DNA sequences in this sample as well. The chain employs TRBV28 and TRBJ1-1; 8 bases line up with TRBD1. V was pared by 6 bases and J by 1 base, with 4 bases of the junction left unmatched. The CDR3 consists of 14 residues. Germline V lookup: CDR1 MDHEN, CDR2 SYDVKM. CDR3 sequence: CASSLTGGNTEAFF. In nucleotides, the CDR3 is TGTGCCAGCAGCCTAACAGGGGGGAACACTGAAGCTTTCTTT.

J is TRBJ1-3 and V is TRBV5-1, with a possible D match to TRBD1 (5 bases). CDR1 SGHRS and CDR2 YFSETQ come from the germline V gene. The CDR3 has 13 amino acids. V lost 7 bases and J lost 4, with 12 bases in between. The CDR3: CASATGVGNTIYF. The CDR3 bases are TGCGCCAGCGCCACGGGGGTCGGAAACACCATATATTTT.

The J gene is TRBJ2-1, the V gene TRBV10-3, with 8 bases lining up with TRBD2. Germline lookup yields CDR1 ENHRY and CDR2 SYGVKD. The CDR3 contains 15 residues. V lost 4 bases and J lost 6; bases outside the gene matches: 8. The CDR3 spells CAISAQREIGNEQFF. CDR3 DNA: TGTGCCATCAGTGCCCAGCGGGAGATCGGCAATGAGCAGTTCTTC.

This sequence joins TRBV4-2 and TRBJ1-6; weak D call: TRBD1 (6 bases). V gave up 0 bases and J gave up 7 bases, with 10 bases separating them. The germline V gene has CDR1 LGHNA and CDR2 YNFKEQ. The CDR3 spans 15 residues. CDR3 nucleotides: TGTGCCAGCAGCCAAGAAGAACAGGGCAATTCACCCCTCCACTTT. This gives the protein CASSQEEQGNSPLHF.

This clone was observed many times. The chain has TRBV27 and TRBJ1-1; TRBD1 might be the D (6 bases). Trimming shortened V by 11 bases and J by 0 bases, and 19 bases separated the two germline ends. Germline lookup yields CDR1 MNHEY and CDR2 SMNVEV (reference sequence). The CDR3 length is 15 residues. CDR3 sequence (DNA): TGTGCCGTCCTCCCGGCAGGGGCTGTGAACACTGAAGCTTTCTTT. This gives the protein CAVLPAGAVNTEAFF.

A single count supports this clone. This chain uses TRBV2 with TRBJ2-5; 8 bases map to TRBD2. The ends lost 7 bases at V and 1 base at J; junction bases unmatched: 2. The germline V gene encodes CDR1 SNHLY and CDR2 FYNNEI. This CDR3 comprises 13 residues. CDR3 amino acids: CASTGGGQETQYF. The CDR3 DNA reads TGTGCCAGCACGGGGGGGGGCCAAGAGACCCAGTACTTC.

The CDR3 coding sequence is TGTGCCAGTAGTAACTTTAGGGGACAGGGGCAAGAGACCCAGTACTTC. Its translation: CASSNFRGQGQETQYF. The V and J genes are TRBV19 and TRBJ2-5, with TRBD1 matching over 10 bases. V trimming: 4 bases; J trimming: 2 bases; junction bases outside the gene matches: 7. This CDR3 is built from 16 residues. The germline CDR1 and CDR2 sequences are LNHDA and SQIVND (reference sequence).

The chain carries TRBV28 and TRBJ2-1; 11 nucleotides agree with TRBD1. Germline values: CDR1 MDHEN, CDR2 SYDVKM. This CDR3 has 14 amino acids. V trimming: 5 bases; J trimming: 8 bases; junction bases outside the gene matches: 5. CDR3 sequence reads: CASSRTGGFDEQFF. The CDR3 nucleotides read TGTGCCAGCAGTCGGACAGGGGGCTTCGATGAGCAGTTCTTC.

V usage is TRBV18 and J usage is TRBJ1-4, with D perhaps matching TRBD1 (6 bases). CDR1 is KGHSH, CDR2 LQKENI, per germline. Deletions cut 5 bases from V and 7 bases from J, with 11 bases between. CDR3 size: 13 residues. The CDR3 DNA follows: TGTGCCAGCTCAGGGGACATACGTGAAAAACTGTTTTTT. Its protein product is CASSGDIREKLFF.

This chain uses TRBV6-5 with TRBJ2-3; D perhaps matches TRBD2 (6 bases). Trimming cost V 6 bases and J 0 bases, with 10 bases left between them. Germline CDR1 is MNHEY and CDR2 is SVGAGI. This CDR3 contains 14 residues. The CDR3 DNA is TGTGCCAGCAGCCTAGCGACTAGCACAGATACGCAGTATTTT. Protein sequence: CASSLATSTDTQYF.

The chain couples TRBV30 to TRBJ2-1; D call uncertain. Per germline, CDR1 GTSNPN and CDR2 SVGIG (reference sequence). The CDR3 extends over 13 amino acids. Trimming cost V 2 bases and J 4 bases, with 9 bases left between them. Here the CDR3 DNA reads TGTGCCTGGAGTCGAGCTTTATACAATGAGCAGTTCTTC. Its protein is CAWSRALYNEQFF.

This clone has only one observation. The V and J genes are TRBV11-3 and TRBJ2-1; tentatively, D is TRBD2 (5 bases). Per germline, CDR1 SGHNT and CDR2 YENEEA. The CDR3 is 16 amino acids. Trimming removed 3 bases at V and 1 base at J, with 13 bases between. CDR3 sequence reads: CASSFRTANSYNEQFF. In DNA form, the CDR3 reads TGTGCCAGCAGCTTCCGGACTGCTAATTCCTACAATGAGCAGTTCTTC.

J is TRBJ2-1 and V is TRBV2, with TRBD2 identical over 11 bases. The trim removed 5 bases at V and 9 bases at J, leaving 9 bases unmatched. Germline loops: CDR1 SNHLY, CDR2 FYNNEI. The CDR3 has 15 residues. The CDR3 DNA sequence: TGTGCCAGCAGTTTTACTAGCGGGAGTGGAGGTGAGCAGTTCTTC. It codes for CASSFTSGSGGEQFF.

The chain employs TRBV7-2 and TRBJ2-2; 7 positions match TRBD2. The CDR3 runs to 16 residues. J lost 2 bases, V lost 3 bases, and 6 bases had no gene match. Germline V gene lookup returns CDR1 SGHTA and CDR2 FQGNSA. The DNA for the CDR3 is TGTGCCAGCAGCTTGGAGTCAGCGGGAAACACCGGGGAGCTGTTTTTT. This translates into CASSLESAGNTGELFF. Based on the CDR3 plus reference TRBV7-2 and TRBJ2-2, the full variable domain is GAGVSQSPSNKVTEKGKDVELRCDPISGHTALYWYRQSLGQGLEFLIYFQGNSAPDKSGLPSDRFSAERTGGSVSTLTIQRTQQEDSAVYLCASSLESAGNTGELFFGEGSRLTVL.

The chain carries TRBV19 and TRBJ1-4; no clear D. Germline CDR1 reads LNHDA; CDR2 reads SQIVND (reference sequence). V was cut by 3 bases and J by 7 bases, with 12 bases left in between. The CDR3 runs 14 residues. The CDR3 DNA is TGTGCCAGTAGTATCGGAGCGAACGGTGAAAAACTGTTTTTT. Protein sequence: CASSIGANGEKLFF.

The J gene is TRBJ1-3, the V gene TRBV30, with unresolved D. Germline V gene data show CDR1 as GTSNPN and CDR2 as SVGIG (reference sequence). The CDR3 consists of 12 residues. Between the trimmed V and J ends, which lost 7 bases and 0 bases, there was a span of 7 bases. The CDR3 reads CALEISGNTIYF. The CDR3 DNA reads TGTGCCTTAGAAATCTCTGGAAACACCATATATTTT.

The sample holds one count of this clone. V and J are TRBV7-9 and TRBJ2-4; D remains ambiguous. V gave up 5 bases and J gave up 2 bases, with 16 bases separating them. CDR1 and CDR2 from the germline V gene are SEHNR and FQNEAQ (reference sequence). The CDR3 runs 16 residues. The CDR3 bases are TGTGCCAGCAGCCACCTGTCGGTGGTGTCCAAAAACATTCAGTACTTC. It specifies CASSHLSVVSKNIQYF.

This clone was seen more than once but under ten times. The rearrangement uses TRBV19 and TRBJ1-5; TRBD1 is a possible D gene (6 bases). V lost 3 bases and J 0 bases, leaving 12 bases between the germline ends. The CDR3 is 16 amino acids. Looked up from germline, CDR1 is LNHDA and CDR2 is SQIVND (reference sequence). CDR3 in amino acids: CASSMGASYSNQPQHF. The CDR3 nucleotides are TGTGCCAGTAGTATGGGGGCCAGTTATAGCAATCAGCCCCAGCATTTT.

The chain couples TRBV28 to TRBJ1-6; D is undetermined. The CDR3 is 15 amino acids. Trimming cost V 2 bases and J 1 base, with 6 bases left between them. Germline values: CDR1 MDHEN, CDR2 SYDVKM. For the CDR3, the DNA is TGTGCCAGCAGTTTAATCCAGTCCTATAATTCACCCCTCCACTTT. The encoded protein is CASSLIQSYNSPLHF.